This T cell receptor beta chain derives from a study of T cells in Graves' hyperthyroidism and ophthalmopathy. Notes on the study in general: Also found in blood were most expanded thyroid clonotypes above 0.001.

Patients aged 18 to 65 had newly diagnosed hyperthyroidism of under 2 months' duration. Diagnoses used clinical symptoms, serum thyroxine and TRAb, thyroid ultrasound and orbital computed tomography. In its sample, this clonotype was seen many times. Its cognate antigen is unknown. It was RNA transcripts that yielded the amplified TCR beta CDR3 regions. When the TCR CDR3 underwent first-round RT-PCR, the HTBI primer set was used. TCRdb reprocessed the multiplex PCR reads via MiXCR and lists one record per CDR3 protein. The repertoire holds under 800,000 distinct CDR3 sequences, with around 15% as singletons. Trimming shortened V by 3 bases and J by 4 bases, and 9 bases separated the two germline ends. CDR3 size: 13 residues. Per germline, CDR1 MGHRA and CDR2 YSYEKL.

This chain links TRBV4-1 with TRBJ1-1; D is uncertain. This clonotype originated in a woman between 18 and 30 years old with Graves' hyperthyroidism. The material sequenced was blood. The chain's CDR3 is CASSHPTRTEAFF. The CDR3 nucleotides are TGCGCCAGCAGCCACCCGACCCGCACTGAAGCTTTCTTT.